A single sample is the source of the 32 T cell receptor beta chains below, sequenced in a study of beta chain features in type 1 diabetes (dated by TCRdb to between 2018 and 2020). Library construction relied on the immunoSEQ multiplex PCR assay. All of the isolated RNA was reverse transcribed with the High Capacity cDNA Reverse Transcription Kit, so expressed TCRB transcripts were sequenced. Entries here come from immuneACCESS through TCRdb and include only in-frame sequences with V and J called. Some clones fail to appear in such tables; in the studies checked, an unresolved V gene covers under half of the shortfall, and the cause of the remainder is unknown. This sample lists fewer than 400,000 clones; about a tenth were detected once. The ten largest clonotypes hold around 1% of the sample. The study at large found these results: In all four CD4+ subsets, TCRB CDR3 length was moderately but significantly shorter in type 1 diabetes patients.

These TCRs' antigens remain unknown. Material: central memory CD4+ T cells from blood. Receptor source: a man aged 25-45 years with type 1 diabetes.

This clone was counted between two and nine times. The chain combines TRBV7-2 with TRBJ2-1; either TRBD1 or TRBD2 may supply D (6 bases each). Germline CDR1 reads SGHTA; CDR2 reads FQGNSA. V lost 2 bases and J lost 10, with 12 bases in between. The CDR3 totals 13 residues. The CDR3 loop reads CASSLWGDIEQFF. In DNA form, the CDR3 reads TGTGCCAGCAGCTTATGGGGGGACATCGAGCAGTTCTTC.

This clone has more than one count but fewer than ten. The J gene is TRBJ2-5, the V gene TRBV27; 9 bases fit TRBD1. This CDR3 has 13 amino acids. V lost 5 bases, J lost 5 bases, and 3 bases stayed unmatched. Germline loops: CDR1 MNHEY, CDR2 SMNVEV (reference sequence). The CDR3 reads CASSRDRVETQYF. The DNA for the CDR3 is TGTGCCAGCAGTAGGGACAGGGTGGAGACCCAGTACTTC.

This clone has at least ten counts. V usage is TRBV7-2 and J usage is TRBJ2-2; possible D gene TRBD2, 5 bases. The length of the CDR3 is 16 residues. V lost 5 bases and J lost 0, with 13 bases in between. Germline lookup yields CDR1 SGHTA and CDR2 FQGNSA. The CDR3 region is CASSRTDGPNTGELFF. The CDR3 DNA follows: TGTGCCAGCAGCCGGACTGACGGACCGAACACCGGGGAGCTGTTTTTT.

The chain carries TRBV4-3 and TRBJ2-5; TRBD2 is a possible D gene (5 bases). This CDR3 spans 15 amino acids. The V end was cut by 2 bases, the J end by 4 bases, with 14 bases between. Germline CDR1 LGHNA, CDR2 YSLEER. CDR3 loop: CASSQLEGIGETQYF. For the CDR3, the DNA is TGCGCCAGCAGCCAACTAGAGGGTATAGGAGAGACCCAGTACTTC.

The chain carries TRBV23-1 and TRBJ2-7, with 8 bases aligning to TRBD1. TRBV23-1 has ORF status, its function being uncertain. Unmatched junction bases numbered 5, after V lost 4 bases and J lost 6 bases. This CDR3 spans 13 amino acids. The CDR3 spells CASSRTQGGEQYF. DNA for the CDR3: TGCGCCAGCAGTCGGACACAGGGGGGCGAGCAGTACTTC.

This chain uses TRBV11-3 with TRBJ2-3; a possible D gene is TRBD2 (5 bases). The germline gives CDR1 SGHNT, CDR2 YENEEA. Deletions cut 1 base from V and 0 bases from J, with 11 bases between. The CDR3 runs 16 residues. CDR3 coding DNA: TGTGCCAGCAGCTTAGGGAGCAGGACTAGCACAGATACGCAGTATTTT. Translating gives CASSLGSRTSTDTQYF.

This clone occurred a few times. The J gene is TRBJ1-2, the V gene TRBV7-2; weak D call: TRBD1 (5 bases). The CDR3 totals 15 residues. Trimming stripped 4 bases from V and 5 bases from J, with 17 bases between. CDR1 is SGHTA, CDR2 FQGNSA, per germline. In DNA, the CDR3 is TGTGCCAGCAGCTCAAACGGGGCGGGTAGTTATGGCTACACCTTC. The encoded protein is CASSSNGAGSYGYTF.

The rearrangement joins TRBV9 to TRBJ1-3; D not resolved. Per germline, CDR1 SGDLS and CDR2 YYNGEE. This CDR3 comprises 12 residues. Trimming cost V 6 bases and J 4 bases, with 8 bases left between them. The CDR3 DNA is TGTGCCAGCAAGGCTTCCGGAAACACCATATATTTT. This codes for CASKASGNTIYF. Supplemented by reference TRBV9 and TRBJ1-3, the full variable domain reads DSGVTQTPKHLITATGQRVTLRCSPRSGDLSVYWYQQSLDQGLQFLIQYYNGEERAKGNILERFSAQQFPDLHSELNLSSLELGDSALYFCASKASGNTIYFGEGSWLTVV.

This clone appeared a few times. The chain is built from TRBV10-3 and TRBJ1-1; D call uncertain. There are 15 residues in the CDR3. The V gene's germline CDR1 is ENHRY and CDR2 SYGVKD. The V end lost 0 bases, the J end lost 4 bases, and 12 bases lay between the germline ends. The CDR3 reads CAISESWAGSTEAFF. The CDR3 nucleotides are TGTGCCATCAGTGAGTCTTGGGCGGGGAGCACTGAAGCTTTCTTT.

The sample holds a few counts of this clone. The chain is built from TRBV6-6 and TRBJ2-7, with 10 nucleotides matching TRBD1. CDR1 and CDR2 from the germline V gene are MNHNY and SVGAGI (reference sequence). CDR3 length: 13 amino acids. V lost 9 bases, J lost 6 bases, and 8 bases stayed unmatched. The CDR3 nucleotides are TGTGCCAGTGCCGGGACAGGGGCAACCGAGCAGTACTTC. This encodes CASAGTGATEQYF.

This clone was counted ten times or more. This CDR3 reads CATEGQGLNQPQHF. The CDR3, as DNA: TGTGCCACCGAAGGACAGGGCTTAAATCAGCCCCAGCATTTT. V gene TRBV19 combines with J gene TRBJ1-5, with 8 bases aligning to TRBD1. Germline loops: CDR1 LNHDA, CDR2 SQIVND (reference sequence). The V gene end was trimmed by 10 bases and the J gene end by 4 bases; junction bases not matched to a gene: 9. The CDR3 covers 14 residues.

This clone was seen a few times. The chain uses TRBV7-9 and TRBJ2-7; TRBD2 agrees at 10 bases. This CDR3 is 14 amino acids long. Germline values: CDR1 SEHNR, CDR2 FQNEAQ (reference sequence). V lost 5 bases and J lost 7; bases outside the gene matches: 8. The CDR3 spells CASSGGLATREQYF. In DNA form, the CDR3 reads TGTGCCAGCAGCGGGGGACTAGCGACCCGTGAGCAGTACTTC.

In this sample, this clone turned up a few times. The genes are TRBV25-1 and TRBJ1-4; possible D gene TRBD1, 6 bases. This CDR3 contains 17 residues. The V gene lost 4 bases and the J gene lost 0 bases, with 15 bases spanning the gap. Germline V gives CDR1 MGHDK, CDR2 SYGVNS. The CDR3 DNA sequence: TGTGCCAGCAGTGCGGGCAGGGGTTTATCAACTAATGAAAAACTGTTTTTT. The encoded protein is CASSAGRGLSTNEKLFF.

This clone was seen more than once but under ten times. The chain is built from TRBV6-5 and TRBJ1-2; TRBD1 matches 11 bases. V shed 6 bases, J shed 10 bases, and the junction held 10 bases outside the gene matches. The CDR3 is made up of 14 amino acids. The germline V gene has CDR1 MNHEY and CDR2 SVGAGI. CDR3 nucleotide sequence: TGTGCCAGCAGCTCCTCCGGGACAGGGGGATACTACACCTTC. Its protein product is CASSSSGTGGYYTF.

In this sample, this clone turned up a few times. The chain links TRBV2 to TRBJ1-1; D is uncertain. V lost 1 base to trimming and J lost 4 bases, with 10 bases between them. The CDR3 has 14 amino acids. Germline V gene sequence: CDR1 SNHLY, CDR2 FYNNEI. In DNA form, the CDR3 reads TGTGCCAGCAGTGAAGAAGGGTCTGCCACTGAAGCTTTCTTT. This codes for CASSEEGSATEAFF.

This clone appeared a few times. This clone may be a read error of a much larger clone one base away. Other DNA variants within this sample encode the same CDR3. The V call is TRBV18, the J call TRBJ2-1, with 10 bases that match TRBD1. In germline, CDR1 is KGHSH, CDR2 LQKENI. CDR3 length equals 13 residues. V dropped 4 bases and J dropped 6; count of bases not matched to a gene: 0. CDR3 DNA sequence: TGTGCCAGCTCACGGACAGGGGGCAATGAGCAGTTCTTC. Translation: CASSRTGGNEQFF.

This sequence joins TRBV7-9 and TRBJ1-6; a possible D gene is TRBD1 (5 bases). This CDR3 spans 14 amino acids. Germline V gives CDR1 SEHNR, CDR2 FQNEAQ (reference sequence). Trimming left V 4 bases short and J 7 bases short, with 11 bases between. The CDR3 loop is CASSSTDWNSPLHF. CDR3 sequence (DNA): TGTGCCAGCAGCTCGACAGATTGGAATTCACCCCTCCACTTT.

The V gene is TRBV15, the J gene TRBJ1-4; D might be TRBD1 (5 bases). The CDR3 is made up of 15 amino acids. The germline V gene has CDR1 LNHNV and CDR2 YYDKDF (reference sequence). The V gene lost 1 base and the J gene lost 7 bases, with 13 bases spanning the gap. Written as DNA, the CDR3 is TGTGCCACCAGCAGAGGTTTGGGGGGAGGTGAAAAACTGTTTTTT. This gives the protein CATSRGLGGGEKLFF.

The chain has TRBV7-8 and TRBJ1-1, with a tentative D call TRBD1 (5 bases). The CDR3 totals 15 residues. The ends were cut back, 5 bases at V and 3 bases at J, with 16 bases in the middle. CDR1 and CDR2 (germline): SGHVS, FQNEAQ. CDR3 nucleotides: TGTGCCAGCAGCCCCCGTGGGGGGATGGACACTGAAGCTTTCTTT. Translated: CASSPRGGMDTEAFF.

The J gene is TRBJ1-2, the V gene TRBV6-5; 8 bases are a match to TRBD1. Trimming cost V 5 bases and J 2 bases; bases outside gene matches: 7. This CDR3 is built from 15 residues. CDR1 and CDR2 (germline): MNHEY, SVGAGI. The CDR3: CASSVQGVANYGYTF. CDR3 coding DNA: TGTGCCAGCAGTGTACAGGGGGTAGCGAACTATGGCTACACCTTC.

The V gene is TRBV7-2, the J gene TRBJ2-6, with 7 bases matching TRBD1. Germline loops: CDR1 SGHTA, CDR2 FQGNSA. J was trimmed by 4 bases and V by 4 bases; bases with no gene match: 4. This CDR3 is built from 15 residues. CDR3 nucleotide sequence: TGTGCCAGCAGCTACAGGGGTTCCGGGGCCAACGTCCTGACTTTC. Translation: CASSYRGSGANVLTF.

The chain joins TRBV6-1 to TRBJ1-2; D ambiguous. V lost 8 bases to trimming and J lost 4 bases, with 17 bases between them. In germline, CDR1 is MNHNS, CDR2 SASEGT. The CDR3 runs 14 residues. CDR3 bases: TGTGCCAGCCTGATGGACGGATTTTCCTATGGCTACACCTTC. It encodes CASLMDGFSYGYTF.

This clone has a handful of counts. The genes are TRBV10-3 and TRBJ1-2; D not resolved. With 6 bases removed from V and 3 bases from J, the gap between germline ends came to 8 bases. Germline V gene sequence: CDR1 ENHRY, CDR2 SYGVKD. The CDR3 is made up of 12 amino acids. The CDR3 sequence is CAIRDLDYGYTF. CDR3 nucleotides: TGTGCCATCAGGGACTTAGACTATGGCTACACCTTC.

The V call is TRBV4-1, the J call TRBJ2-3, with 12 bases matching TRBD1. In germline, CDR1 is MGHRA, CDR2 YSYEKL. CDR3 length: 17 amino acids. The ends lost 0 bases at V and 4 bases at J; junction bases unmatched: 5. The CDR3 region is CASSQDWGQGASDTQYF. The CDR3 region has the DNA TGCGCCAGCAGCCAAGATTGGGGACAGGGGGCATCAGATACGCAGTATTTT.

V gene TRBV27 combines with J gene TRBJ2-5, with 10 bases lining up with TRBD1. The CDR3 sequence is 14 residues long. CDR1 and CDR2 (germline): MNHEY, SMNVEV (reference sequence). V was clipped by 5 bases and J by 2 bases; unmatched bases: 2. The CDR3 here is CASSPDRGQETQYF. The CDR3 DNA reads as TGTGCCAGCAGTCCGGACAGGGGGCAAGAGACCCAGTACTTC.

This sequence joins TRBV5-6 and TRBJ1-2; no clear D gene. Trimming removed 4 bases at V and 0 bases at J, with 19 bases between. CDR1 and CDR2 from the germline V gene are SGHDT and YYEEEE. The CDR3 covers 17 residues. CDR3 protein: CASSRLVVRETNYGYTF. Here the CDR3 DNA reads TGTGCCAGCAGCCGCCTCGTTGTGAGGGAAACTAACTATGGCTACACCTTC.

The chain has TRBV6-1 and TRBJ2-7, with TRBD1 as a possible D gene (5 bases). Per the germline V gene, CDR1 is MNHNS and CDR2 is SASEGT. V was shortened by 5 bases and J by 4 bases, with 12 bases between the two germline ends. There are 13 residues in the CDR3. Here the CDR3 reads CASSLGAGYEQYF. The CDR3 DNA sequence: TGTGCCAGCAGTTTGGGCGCAGGGTACGAGCAGTACTTC.

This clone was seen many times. For the CDR3, the DNA is TGTGCCAGCAGCTTAGAGGCAGGGGGCTGGTCACCCCTCCACTTT. Its protein product is CASSLEAGGWSPLHF. The chain carries TRBV7-2 and TRBJ1-6; 8 nucleotides agree with TRBD1. The V gene end was trimmed by 1 base and the J gene end by 10 bases; junction bases not matched to a gene: 6. This CDR3 spans 15 amino acids. The germline V gene has CDR1 SGHTA and CDR2 FQGNSA.

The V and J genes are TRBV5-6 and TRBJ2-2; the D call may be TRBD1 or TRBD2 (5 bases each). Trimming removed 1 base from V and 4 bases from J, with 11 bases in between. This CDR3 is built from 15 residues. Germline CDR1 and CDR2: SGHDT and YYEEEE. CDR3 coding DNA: TGTGCCAGCAGCTTGATCTGGGGGAGCACCGGGGAGCTGTTTTTT. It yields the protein CASSLIWGSTGELFF.

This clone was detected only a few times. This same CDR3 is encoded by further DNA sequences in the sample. CDR3 in amino acids: CASSLGQNTEAFF. The DNA of the CDR3 is TGTGCCAGCAGCTTAGGACAGAACACTGAAGCTTTCTTT. The chain carries TRBV7-9 and TRBJ1-1; no clear D. CDR1 is SEHNR and CDR2 is FQNEAQ in the germline V gene (reference sequence). The CDR3 has 13 residues. Between the trimmed V and J ends, which lost 1 base and 1 base, there was a span of 4 bases.

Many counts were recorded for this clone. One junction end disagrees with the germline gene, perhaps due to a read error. CDR3 in DNA: TGTGCCAGCAGCCCAAGCGGTAGGCTGCCAGCCTTC. It codes for CASSPSGRLPAF. The chain links TRBV7-2 to TRBJ1-2; D is unresolved. CDR3 size: 12 residues. In germline, CDR1 is SGHTA, CDR2 FQGNSA.

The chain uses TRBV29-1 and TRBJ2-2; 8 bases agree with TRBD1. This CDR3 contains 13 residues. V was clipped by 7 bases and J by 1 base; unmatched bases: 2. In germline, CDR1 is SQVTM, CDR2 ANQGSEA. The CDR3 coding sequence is TGCAGCGCAGACAGGGGGAACACCGGGGAGCTGTTTTTT. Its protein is CSADRGNTGELFF.